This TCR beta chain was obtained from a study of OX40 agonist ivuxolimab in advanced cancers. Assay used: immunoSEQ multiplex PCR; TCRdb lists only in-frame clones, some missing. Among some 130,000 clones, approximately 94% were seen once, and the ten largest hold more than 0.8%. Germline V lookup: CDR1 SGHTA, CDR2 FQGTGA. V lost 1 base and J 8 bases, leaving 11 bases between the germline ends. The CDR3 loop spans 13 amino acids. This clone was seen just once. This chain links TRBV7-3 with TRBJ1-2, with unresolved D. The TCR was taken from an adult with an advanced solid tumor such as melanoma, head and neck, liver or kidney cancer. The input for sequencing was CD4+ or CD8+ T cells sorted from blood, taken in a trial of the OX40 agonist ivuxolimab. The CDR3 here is CASSLSAGRGYTF. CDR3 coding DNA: TGTGCCAGCAGCTTAAGCGCAGGACGCGGCTACACCTTC.